Each of the 15 T cell receptor beta chains below was sequenced from the same sample in a study of monozygotic twins with inflammatory bowel disease. Each CDR3 protein gets one entry in TCRdb, which reprocessed the 5' RACE reads and gives no DNA. The sample data list around 97,000 distinct CDR3 sequences. Material for sequencing was blood. The origin of the receptors is a human donor with ulcerative colitis or Crohn's disease, or a healthy co-twin of an affected twin (not recorded which).

The genes are TRBV28 and TRBJ2-7. Germline loops: CDR1 MDHEN, CDR2 SYDVKM. The CDR3 length is 14 residues. CDR3 region: CASSLHRPAYEQYF. The complete variable domain, with remaining parts taken from reference TRBV28 and TRBJ2-7, reads DVKVTQSSRYLVKRTGEKVFLECVQDMDHENMFWYRQDPGLGLRLIYFSYDVKMKEKGDIPEGYSVSREKKERFSLILESASTNQTSMYLCASSLHRPAYEQYFGPGTRLTVT.

This CDR3 reads CASSTWTGPGELFF. The rearrangement joins TRBV7-2 to TRBJ2-2; the D call from TCRdb, TRBD1, cannot be confirmed without DNA. The CDR3 has 14 residues. CDR1 and CDR2 (germline): SGHTA, FQGNSA.

This chain connects TRBV7-3 to TRBJ1-1; the D gene TCRdb calls, TRBD1, cannot be checked with no DNA. CDR3 length: 17 amino acids. Germline CDR1 and CDR2: SGHTA and FQGTGA. The CDR3 spells CASRGGQGVLMNTEAFF.

This chain joins TRBV7-6 and TRBJ1-5. Germline-derived CDR1 and CDR2 are SGHVS and FNYEAQ. This CDR3 region has 13 residues. CDR3 sequence: CASSLARDQPQHF. The full variable domain, with the rest looked up from reference TRBV7-6 and TRBJ1-5, is GAGVSQSPRYKVTKRGQDVALRCDPISGHVSLYWYRQALGQGPEFLTYFNYEAQQDKSGLPNDRFSAERPEGSISTLTIQRTEQRDSAMYRCASSLARDQPQHFGDGTRLSIL.

V usage is TRBV6-6 and J usage is TRBJ1-6. Germline V lookup: CDR1 MNHNY, CDR2 SVGAGI (reference sequence). This CDR3 is built from 11 residues. CDR3 residues: CASTLGSPLHF.

The chain is built from TRBV5-6 and TRBJ1-2; TCRdb returns TRBD1, unconfirmable since there is no DNA. The CDR3 totals 15 residues. The germline gives CDR1 SGHDT, CDR2 YYEEEE. This CDR3 reads CASSRRGAGRDGYTF.

This chain joins TRBV7-6 and TRBJ2-4; TCRdb reports TRBD2, a call that lacks DNA to check it against. This CDR3 has 22 amino acids. Germline CDR1 is SGHVS and CDR2 is FNYEAQ. The CDR3 sequence: CASSPWTSGSLVNDLDKNIQYF.

The chain recombines TRBV11-2 with TRBJ2-2; TCRdb's D call, TRBD2, is unchecked because there is no DNA. The CDR3 has 16 amino acids. The germline V gene encodes CDR1 SGHAT and CDR2 FQNNGV. The CDR3 region is CASSLYKGRRTGELFF.

The rearrangement joins TRBV5-4 to TRBJ1-4. This CDR3 is built from 16 residues. The germline gives CDR1 SGHNT, CDR2 YYREEE (reference sequence). The CDR3 here is CASTPGASPLPEKLFF.

This chain links TRBV4-3 with TRBJ2-5; the D call of TRBD1 rests on TCRdb alone, since no DNA is present to check it. This CDR3 has 15 residues. Germline V gene sequence: CDR1 LGHNA, CDR2 YSLEER. The CDR3: CASSQEGRGTETQYF.

The CDR3 reads CASSLGKGETQYF. V and J are TRBV7-2 and TRBJ2-5. Germline CDR1 is SGHTA and CDR2 is FQGNSA. The CDR3 runs to 13 residues.

The chain combines TRBV7-2 with TRBJ2-1. This CDR3 is 17 amino acids long. CDR1 SGHTA and CDR2 FQGNSA come from the germline V gene. The CDR3 sequence: CASSLERHGGASNEQFF.

V usage is TRBV5-1 and J usage is TRBJ1-2; lacking DNA, the TRBD1 call made by TCRdb goes unchecked. CDR1 SGHRS and CDR2 YFSETQ come from the germline V gene. This CDR3 spans 15 amino acids. CDR3 loop: CASNERQTGLDGYTF.

This chain joins TRBV3-1 and TRBJ2-7; no DNA is available, so the TRBD1 call from TCRdb remains unchecked. This CDR3 is 14 amino acids long. The germline gives CDR1 LGHDT, CDR2 YNNKEL (reference sequence). The CDR3 reads CASSHRDSPYEQYF.

The chain employs TRBV6-1 and TRBJ1-6. The V gene's germline CDR1 is MNHNS and CDR2 SASEGT. The CDR3 is 14 residues long. The CDR3: CATRTDGINSPLHF.